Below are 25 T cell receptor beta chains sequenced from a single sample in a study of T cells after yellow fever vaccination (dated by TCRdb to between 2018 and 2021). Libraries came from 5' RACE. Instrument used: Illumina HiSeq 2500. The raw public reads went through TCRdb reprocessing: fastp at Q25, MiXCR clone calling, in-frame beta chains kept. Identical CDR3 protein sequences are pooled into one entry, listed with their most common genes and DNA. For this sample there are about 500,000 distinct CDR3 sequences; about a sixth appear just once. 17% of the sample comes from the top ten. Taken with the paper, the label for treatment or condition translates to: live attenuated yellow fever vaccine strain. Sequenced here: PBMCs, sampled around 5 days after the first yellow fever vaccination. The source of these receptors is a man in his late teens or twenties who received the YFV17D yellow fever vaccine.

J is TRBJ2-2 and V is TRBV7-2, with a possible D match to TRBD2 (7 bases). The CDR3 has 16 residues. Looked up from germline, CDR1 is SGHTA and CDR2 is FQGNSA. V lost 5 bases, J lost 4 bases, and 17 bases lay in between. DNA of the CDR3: TGTGCCAGCAGCGGGTACAGGGAGGGGACCACCGGGGAGCTGTTTTTT. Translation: CASSGYREGTTGELFF.

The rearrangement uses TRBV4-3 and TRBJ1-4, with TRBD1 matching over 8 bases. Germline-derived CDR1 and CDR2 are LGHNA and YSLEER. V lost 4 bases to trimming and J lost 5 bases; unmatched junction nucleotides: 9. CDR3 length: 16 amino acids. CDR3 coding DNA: TGCGCCAGCAGCCTTCTACACCGGGACAGGAATGAAAAACTGTTTTTT. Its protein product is CASSLLHRDRNEKLFF.

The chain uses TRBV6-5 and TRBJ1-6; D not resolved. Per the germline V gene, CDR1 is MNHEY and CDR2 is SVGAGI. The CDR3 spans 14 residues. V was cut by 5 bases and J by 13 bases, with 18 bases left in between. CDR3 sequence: CASSPRLALYPLHF. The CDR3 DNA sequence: TGTGCCAGCAGTCCTCGACTGGCCCTTTACCCCCTCCACTTT.

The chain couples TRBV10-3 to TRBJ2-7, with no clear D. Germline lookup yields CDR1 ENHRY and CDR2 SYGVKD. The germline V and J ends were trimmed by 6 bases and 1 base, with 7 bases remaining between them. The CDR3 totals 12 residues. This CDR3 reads CAISGRSYEQYF. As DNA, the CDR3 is TGTGCCATCAGCGGACGGTCCTACGAGCAGTACTTC.

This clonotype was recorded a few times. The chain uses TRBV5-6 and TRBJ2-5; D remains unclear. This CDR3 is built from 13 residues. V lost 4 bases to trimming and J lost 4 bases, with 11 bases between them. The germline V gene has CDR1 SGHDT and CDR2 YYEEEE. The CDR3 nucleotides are TGTGCCAGCAGCACCTTCACTCGAGAGACCCAGTACTTC. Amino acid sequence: CASSTFTRETQYF. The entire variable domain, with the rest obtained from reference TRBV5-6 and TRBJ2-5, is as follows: DAGVTQSPTHLIKTRGQQVTLRCSPKSGHDTVSWYQQALGQGPQFIFQYYEEEERQRGNFPDRFSGHQFPNYSSELNVNALLLGDSALYLCASSTFTRETQYFGPGTRLLVL.

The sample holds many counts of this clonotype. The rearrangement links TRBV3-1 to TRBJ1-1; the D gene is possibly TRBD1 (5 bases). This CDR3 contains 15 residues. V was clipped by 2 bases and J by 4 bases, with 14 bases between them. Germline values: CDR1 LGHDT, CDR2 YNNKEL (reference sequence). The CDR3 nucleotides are TGTGCCAGCAGCCAACTACCCTCGGGGGGCACTGAAGCTTTCTTT. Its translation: CASSQLPSGGTEAFF.

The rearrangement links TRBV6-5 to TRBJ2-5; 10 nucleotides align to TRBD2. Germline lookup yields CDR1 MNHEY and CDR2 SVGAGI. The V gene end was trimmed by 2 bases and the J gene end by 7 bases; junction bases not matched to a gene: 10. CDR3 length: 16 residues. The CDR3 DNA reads TGTGCCAGCAGTTACCCCCCTAGCGGGGGATCTTGGACCCAGTACTTC. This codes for CASSYPPSGGSWTQYF.

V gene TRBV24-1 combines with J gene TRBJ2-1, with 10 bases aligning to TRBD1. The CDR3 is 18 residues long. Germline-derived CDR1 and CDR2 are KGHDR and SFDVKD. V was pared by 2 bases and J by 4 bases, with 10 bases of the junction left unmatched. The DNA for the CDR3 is TGTGCCACCAGTGATTCCCCCGGGACAGGGGTGACTTACAATGAGCAGTTCTTC. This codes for CATSDSPGTGVTYNEQFF.

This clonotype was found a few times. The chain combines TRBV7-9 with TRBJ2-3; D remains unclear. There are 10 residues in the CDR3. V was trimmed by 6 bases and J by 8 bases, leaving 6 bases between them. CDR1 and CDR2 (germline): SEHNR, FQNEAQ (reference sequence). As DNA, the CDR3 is TGTGCCAGCAGAGGTCGTACGCAGTATTTT. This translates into CASRGRTQYF.

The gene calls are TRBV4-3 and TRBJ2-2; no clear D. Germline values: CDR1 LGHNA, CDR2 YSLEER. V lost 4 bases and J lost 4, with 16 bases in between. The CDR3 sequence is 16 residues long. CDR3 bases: TGCGCCAGCAGCCGCAGAGAAGGGATGAGCACCGGGGAGCTGTTTTTT. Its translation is CASSRREGMSTGELFF.

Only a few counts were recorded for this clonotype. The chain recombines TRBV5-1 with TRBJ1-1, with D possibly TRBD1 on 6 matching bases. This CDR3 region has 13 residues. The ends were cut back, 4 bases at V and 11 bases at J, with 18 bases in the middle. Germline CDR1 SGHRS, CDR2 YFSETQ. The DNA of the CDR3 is TGCGCCAGCAGCAACAACAGGGCCATGGATGCTTTCTTT. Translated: CASSNNRAMDAFF.

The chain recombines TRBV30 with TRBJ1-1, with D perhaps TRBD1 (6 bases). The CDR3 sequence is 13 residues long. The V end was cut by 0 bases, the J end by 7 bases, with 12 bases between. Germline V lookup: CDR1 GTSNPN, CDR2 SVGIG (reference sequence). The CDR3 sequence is CAWSVFDRFEAFF. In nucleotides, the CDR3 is TGTGCCTGGAGTGTATTCGACAGGTTTGAAGCTTTCTTT.

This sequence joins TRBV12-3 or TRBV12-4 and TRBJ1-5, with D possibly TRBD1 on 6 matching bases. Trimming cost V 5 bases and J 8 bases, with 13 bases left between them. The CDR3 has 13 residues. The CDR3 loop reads CASSRGMSEPQHF. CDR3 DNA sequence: TGTGCCAGCAGTAGGGGGATGTCGGAGCCCCAGCATTTT.

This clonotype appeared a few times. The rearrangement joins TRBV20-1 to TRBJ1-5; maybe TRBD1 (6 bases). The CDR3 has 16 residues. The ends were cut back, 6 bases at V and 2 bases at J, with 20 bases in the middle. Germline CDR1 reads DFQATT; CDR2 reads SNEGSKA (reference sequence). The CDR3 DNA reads TGCAGTGCGGTTTGGGGGCATTTGCGGGGCAATCAGCCCCAGCATTTT. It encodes CSAVWGHLRGNQPQHF.

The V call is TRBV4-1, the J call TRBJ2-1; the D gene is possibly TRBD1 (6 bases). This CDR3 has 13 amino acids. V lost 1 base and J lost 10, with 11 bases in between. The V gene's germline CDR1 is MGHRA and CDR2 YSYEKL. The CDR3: CASSQGGGREQFF. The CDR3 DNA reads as TGCGCCAGCAGCCAAGGTGGGGGCAGGGAGCAGTTCTTC.

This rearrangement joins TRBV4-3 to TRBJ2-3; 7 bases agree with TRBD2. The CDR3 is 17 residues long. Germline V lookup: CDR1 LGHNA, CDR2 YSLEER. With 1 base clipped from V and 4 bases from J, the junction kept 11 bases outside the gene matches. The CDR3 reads CASSQGLRGFPPDTQYF. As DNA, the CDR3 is TGCGCCAGCAGCCAAGGCTTGCGGGGGTTCCCACCAGATACGCAGTATTTT.

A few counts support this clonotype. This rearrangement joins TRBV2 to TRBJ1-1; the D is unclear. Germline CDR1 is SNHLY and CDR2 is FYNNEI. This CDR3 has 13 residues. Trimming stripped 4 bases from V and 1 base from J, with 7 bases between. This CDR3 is CASSGLKNTEAFF. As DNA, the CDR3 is TGTGCCAGCAGTGGACTTAAGAACACTGAAGCTTTCTTT.

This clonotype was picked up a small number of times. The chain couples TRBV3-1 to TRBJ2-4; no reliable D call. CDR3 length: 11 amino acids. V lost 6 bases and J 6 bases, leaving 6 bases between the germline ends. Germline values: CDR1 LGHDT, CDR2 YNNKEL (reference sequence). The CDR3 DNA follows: TGTGCCAGCAGTGGGCTAAACATTCAGTACTTC. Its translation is CASSGLNIQYF.

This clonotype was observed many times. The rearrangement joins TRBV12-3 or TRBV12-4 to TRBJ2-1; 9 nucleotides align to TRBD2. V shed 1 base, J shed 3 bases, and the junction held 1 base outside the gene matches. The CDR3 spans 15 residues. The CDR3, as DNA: TGTGCCAGCAGTTTAGGGACTAGCGACTACAATGAGCAGTTCTTC. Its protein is CASSLGTSDYNEQFF.

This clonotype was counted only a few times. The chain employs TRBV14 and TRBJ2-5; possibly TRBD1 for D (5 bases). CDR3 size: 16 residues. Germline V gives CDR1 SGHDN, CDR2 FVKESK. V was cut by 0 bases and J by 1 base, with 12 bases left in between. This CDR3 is CASSQDRGSSQETQYF. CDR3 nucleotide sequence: TGTGCCAGCAGCCAAGATAGGGGCAGTTCCCAAGAGACCCAGTACTTC.

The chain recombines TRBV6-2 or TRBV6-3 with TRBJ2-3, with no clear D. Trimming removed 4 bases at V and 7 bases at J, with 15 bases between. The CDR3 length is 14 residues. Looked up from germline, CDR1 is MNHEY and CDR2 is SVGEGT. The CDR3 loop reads CASSSLGGPYTQYF. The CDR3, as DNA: TGTGCCAGCAGTTCCCTGGGTGGGCCATATACGCAGTATTTT.

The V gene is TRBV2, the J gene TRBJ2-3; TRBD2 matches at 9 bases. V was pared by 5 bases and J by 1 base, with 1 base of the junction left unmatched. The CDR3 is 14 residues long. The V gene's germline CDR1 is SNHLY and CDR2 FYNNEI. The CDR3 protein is CASSWTSGTDTQYF. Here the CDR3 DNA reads TGTGCCAGCAGTTGGACTAGCGGCACAGATACGCAGTATTTT. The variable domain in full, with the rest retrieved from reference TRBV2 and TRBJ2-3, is EPEVTQTPSHQVTQMGQEVILRCVPISNHLYFYWYRQILGQKVEFLVSFYNNEISEKSEIFDDQFSVERPDGSNFTLKIRSTKLEDSAMYFCASSWTSGTDTQYFGPGTRLTVL.

The CDR3 DNA reads as TGTGCCAGCACCCCAGGACAGTGGGGAACTGAAGCTTTCTTT. Protein: CASTPGQWGTEAFF. This chain joins TRBV7-2 and TRBJ1-1; D is possibly TRBD1 (6 bases). The V end lost 7 bases, the J end lost 5 bases, and 17 bases lay between the germline ends. Germline V gene lookup returns CDR1 SGHTA and CDR2 FQGNSA. This CDR3 has 14 amino acids.

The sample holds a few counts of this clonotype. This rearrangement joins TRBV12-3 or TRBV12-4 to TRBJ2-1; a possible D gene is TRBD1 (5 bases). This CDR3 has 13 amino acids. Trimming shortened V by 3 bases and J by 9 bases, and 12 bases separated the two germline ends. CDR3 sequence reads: CASSFLMTAEQFF. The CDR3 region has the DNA TGTGCCAGCAGTTTCCTTATGACAGCTGAGCAGTTCTTC.

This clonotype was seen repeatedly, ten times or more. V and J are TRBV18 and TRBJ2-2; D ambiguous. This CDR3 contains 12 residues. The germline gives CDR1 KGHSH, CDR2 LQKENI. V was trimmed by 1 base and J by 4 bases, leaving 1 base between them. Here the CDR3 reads CASSPRTGELFF. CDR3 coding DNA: TGTGCCAGCTCACCACGCACCGGGGAGCTGTTTTTT.